This T cell receptor beta chain was recovered during a study of OX40 agonist ivuxolimab in advanced cancers. Whole-study context: Ivuxolimab was administered intravenously to patients at 0.01 to 10 mg/kg every 2 weeks.

Germline CDR1 reads SGHKS; CDR2 reads YYEKEE (reference sequence). The CDR3 runs 14 residues. Trimming took 3 bases from V and 0 from J, leaving 9 bases between them. Overall study findings and caveats: Among T cells, CD8+ cells averaged more expanded clones than CD4+ cells. Among the lowest peripheral clonal expansion occurred in 0.1-3.0 mg/kg partial responders.

Note on this clone: Its antigen is unknown.

A history of autoimmune disease or systemic immunosuppression excluded patients. Sequencing used immunoSEQ multiplex PCR; TCRdb keeps in-frame clones, though not all of them. The table includes about 38,000 clones, roughly 80% detected once. This material consisted of CD4+ or CD8+ T cells sorted from blood, taken in a trial of the OX40 agonist ivuxolimab. The clonotype originates from an adult with an advanced solid tumor such as melanoma, head and neck, liver or kidney cancer. This chain uses TRBV5-5 with TRBJ1-2; no firm D call. CDR3 DNA sequence: TGTGCCAGCAGCTATCCGGGAACTAACTATGGCTACACCTTC. It is translated as CASSYPGTNYGYTF.